This T cell receptor (beta chain) was documented in a study of control samples from healthy donors and cancer patients. This CDR3 has 17 amino acids. V was trimmed by 1 base and J by 3 bases, leaving 16 bases between them. Germline assignment: CDR1 MGHDK and CDR2 SYGVNS. This table comes from immunoSEQ multiplex PCR, and its TCRdb copy is limited to in-frame clones, with some not included. The sample yields 85,000 to 110,000 clones, around nine tenths seen once. The gene calls are TRBV25-1 and TRBJ2-1, with D possibly called TRBD1 or TRBD2 (6 bases each). This receptor was identified in a man aged 60-69 years with lung cancer. The sequenced sample was PBMCs. CDR3: CASSEWGRGGLYNEQFF. In nucleotides, the CDR3 is TGTGCCAGCAGTGAATGGGGGCGGGGTGGCCTCTACAATGAGCAGTTCTTC.